This T cell receptor beta chain was obtained from a study of cytomegalovirus exposure and HLA in healthy donors. Study context: An analysis done earlier identified almost 120 million unique TCR beta sequences from approximately 200 million T cells. Points from the study as a whole: Reports indicated that the classifier achieved high specificity and sensitivity in diagnosing cytomegalovirus status.

The CDR3 extends over 13 amino acids. Germline values: CDR1 SQVTM, CDR2 ANQGSEA. The V and J ends lost 7 bases and 7 bases, in that order; junction bases with no gene match: 11. Note on this clone: Its antigen is as yet unknown.

The PCR contained 60 Vbeta and 13 Jbeta primers. The assay was immunoSEQ multiplex PCR, and TCRdb's table has in-frame clones only and misses some. Its table lists tens of thousands of clones. The genes are TRBV29-1 and TRBJ1-2, with 8 positions matching TRBD1. The receptor's source is a female donor in good health and CMV-seropositive. The sample comprised PBMCs. The CDR3 sequence is CSADGRGRGGYTF. Here the CDR3 DNA reads TGCAGCGCCGATGGCAGGGGGCGAGGTGGCTACACCTTC.